This TCR beta chain was captured by sequencing in a study of CD8 T cells in Susac syndrome. Random hexamers were used to reverse transcribe the RNA input (about 0.45 to 1 ug). Amplification of the TCR beta CDR3 was carried out by immunoSEQ multiplex PCR, which spanned a total of 54 Vbeta and 13 Jbeta segments. TCRdb re-analysed the immunoSEQ multiplex PCR reads in MiXCR, keeping a single row per CDR3 protein. The data contain roughly 200,000 distinct CDR3 sequences, roughly 95% of them singletons. The study sequenced TCR beta in blood CD8+ and CD4+ T cells. The CDR3 has 14 residues. V was pared by 4 bases and J by 1 base, with 5 bases between. Per germline, CDR1 MRHNA and CDR2 SNTAGT.

Specimen: CD4+ T cells from PBMCs. This receptor was obtained from a human donor in good health. The chain recombines TRBV6-4 with TRBJ2-6; the D is unclear. In DNA form, the CDR3 reads TGTGCCAGCAGTGCCGGATCTGGGGCCAACGTCCTGACTTTC. It codes for CASSAGSGANVLTF.